Sequencing of this T cell receptor (beta chain) was carried out in a study of T cells in Graves' hyperthyroidism and ophthalmopathy. The study left out patients who had uncontrolled infection, other autoimmune disease, pregnancy or lactation. Isolation of PBMCs was performed on around 9.7 ml fresh peripheral blood. The TCR beta CDR3 regions underwent amplification using RNA transcripts as the source. The TCR CDR3 first-round RT-PCR relied on the HTBI primer set. TCRdb reprocessed the multiplex PCR reads with MiXCR, giving one entry per CDR3 protein. Of some 570,000 distinct CDR3 sequences in the sample, 14% are singletons; the top ten hold around 7%. In its sample, this clonotype was seen many times. Sequenced: blood. This TCR came from a woman under 30 with Graves' ophthalmopathy.

Here the CDR3 reads CATSASPGQYSPSTDTQYF. DNA of the CDR3: TGTGCCACCAGTGCCTCGCCGGGACAGTACTCTCCAAGCACAGATACGCAGTATTTT. The chain links TRBV24-1 to TRBJ2-3, with 7 bases aligning to TRBD1. Germline-derived CDR1 and CDR2 are KGHDR and SFDVKD. This CDR3 is built from 19 residues. With V trimmed by 5 bases and J by 0 bases, 16 bases remained unmatched.